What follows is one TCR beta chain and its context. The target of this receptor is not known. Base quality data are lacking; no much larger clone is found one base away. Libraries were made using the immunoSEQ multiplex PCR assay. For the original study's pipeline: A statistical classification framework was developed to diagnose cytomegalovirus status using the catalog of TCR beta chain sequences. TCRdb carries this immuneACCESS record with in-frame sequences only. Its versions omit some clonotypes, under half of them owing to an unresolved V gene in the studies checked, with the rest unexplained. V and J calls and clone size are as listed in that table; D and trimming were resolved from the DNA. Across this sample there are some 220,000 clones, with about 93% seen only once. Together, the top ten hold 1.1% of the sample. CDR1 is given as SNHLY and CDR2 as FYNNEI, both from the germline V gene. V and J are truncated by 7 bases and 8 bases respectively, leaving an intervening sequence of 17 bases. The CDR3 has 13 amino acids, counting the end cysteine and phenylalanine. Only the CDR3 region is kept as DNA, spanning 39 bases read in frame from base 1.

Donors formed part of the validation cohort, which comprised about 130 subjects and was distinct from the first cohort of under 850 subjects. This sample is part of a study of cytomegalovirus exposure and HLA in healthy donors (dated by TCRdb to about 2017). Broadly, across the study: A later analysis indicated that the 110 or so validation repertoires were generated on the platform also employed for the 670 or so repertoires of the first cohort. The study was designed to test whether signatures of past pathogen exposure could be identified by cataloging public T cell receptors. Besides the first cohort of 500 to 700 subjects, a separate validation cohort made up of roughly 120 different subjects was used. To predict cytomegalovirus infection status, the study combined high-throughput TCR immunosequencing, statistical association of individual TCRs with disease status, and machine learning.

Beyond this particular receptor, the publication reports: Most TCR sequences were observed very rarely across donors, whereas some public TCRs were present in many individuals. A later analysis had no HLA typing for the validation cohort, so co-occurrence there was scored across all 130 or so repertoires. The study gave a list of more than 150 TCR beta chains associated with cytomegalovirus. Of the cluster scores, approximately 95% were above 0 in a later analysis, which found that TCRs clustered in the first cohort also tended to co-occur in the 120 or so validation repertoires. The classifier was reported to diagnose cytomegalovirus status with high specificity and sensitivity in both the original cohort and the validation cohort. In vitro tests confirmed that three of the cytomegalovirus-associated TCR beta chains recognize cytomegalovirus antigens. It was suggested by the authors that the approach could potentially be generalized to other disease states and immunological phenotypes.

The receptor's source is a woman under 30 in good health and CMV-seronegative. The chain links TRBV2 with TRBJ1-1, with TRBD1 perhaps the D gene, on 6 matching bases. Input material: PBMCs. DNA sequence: TGTGCCAGCAAGAAGACGGACAGCCTAGAAGCTTTCTTT. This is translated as CASKKTDSLEAFF.